This TCR beta chain was identified in a study of TIL therapy for anti-PD-1-resistant metastatic lung cancer. Study-wide context: Patients had a median age of around 56 years (range roughly 35-85). Tumors carried a median about 1.5 non-synonymous mutations per megabase.

As concerns this clone: Its matching antigen is unknown.

The libraries were made with immunoSEQ v3. The protocol was immunoSEQ multiplex PCR, while the TCRdb copy is restricted to in-frame clones and leaves out a portion. The data show about 12,000 clones, roughly 60% seen once. Study-wide results and caveats: This highly selected cohort may not generalize to typical lung cancer patients.

The sample's time point: pre-treatment sample, taken before nivolumab and TIL therapy. Most excised metastases sampled were pleural nodules or supraclavicular lymph nodes. The TCR comes from a person aged 25 to 85 with non-small cell lung cancer. Here the sequenced sample was tumor tissue, taken at baseline.

CDR3 sequence reads: CASRATSGPYEQYF. CDR3 DNA: TGTGCCAGCAGAGCGACTAGCGGTCCTTACGAGCAGTACTTC. V usage is TRBV6-5 and J usage is TRBJ2-7, with TRBD2 identical over 9 bases. The ends lost 6 bases at V and 4 bases at J; junction bases unmatched: 7. Germline CDR1 reads MNHEY; CDR2 reads SVGAGI. The CDR3 is 14 amino acids.